This T cell receptor (beta chain) stems from a study of early T cells in non-severe SARS-CoV-2 infection. Turning to the study itself: Whole-blood bulk RNA, unsorted, was sequenced, and chains were unpaired.

Findings and limits, study-wide: VDJdb matching, biased toward anti-spike CD8 responses, missed private and CD4 specificities.

In TCRdb, the 5' RACE reads were re-called with MiXCR into one record per CDR3 protein. The table lists 80,000 to 95,000 distinct CDR3 sequences, roughly 15% of them singletons. This CDR3 comprises 15 residues. Trimming removed 2 bases at V and 0 bases at J, with 9 bases between. From germline, CDR1 is SGHNT and CDR2 YYREEE (reference sequence). This clonotype was seen a few times. Its antigen is unidentified. Sequenced material: whole blood, taken at baseline. V gene TRBV5-4 combines with J gene TRBJ2-1; possibly TRBD1 for D (5 bases). The sequence came from an adult who was a healthcare worker with PCR-confirmed SARS-CoV-2 infection or an uninfected control (not recorded which). CDR3 residues: CASSLGQDSYNEQFF. The CDR3 nucleotides are TGTGCCAGCAGCTTAGGACAAGACTCCTACAATGAGCAGTTCTTC.